These 25 T cell receptor beta chains were sequenced from one sample in a study of T cell responses to AZD1222 COVID-19 vaccine. The method was immunoSEQ multiplex PCR; TCRdb's version includes in-frame clones alone and lacks a portion of them. The sample lists roughly 100,000 clones; around 90% were seen once. This sample comprised peripheral blood, obtained 28 days after the second AZD1222 dose. The receptors come from an adult who received the AZD1222 COVID-19 vaccine.

The chain joins TRBV4-1 to TRBJ1-5; possibly TRBD1 for D (5 bases). In germline, CDR1 is MGHRA, CDR2 YSYEKL. The CDR3 consists of 18 residues. V gave up 1 base and J gave up 0 bases, with 16 bases separating them. Here the CDR3 DNA reads TGCGCCAGCAGCCAAGGTCTGGCCAGGGCGGGTAGCAATCAGCCCCAGCATTTT. Amino acid sequence: CASSQGLARAGSNQPQHF.

The V gene is TRBV7-2, the J gene TRBJ2-7, with 9 bases aligning to TRBD2. Per germline, CDR1 SGHTA and CDR2 FQGNSA. The CDR3 length is 15 residues. Trimming cost V 4 bases and J 3 bases; bases outside gene matches: 7. CDR3 region: CASSSPPSGVYEQYF. The CDR3 DNA reads as TGTGCCAGCAGCTCCCCGCCTAGCGGGGTCTACGAGCAGTACTTC.

This chain joins TRBV2 and TRBJ1-3; the D gene is possibly TRBD1 (5 bases). Germline V gives CDR1 SNHLY, CDR2 FYNNEI. Trimming left V 5 bases short and J 3 bases short, with 17 bases between. CDR3 size: 16 residues. This CDR3 reads CASSRGDGRFGNTIYF. CDR3 nucleotide sequence: TGTGCCAGCAGTCGGGGGGACGGACGGTTTGGAAACACCATATATTTT.

The V and J genes are TRBV3-1 (or the pseudogene TRBV3-2) and TRBJ2-7; TRBD2 matches at 7 bases. Trimming cost V 1 base and J 4 bases; bases outside gene matches: 10. Germline CDR1 is LGHDT and CDR2 is YNNKEL (reference sequence). The CDR3 has 16 amino acids. DNA of the CDR3: TGTGCCAGCAGCCAAGTTGGGGCGGGGGAGCGGTACGAGCAGTACTTC. This encodes CASSQVGAGERYEQYF.

The V call is TRBV10-3, the J call TRBJ1-2; D is possibly TRBD1 (6 bases). V lost 0 bases, J lost 2 bases, and 10 bases lay in between. This CDR3 is 15 amino acids long. CDR1 ENHRY and CDR2 SYGVKD come from the germline V gene. The CDR3 nucleotides are TGTGCCATCAGTGAGTCGGCAGGGGAAAACTATGGCTACACCTTC. Its protein product is CAISESAGENYGYTF.

The V and J genes are TRBV3-1 (or the pseudogene TRBV3-2) and TRBJ2-1, with D unresolved. Germline CDR1 is LGHDT and CDR2 is YNNKEL (reference sequence). Trimming removed 5 bases at V and 8 bases at J, with 7 bases between. This CDR3 region has 11 residues. The CDR3 sequence: CASSVNDEQFF. The CDR3 bases are TGTGCCAGCAGCGTGAACGATGAGCAGTTCTTC.

This chain links TRBV3-1 (or the pseudogene TRBV3-2) with TRBJ1-4; perhaps TRBD1 as D (6 bases). Germline CDR1 and CDR2: LGHDT and YNNKEL (reference sequence). The CDR3 has 15 residues. Trimming shortened V by 1 base and J by 8 bases, and 14 bases separated the two germline ends. CDR3 loop: CASSQVGLGGEKLFF. CDR3 coding DNA: TGTGCCAGCAGCCAAGTTGGACTGGGGGGCGAAAAACTGTTTTTT.

V usage is TRBV7-9 and J usage is TRBJ2-5, with D unclear. Between the trimmed V and J ends, which lost 2 bases and 5 bases, there was a span of 9 bases. The germline gives CDR1 SEHNR, CDR2 FQNEAQ (reference sequence). CDR3 length: 13 residues. The CDR3 loop is CASSLTYGETQYF. CDR3 sequence (DNA): TGTGCCAGCAGCTTAACCTATGGGGAGACCCAGTACTTC.

The CDR3 loop reads CASSPPGTATYEQYF. Written as DNA, the CDR3 is TGTGCCAGCTCACCTCCCGGGACGGCAACCTACGAGCAGTACTTC. This sequence joins TRBV18 and TRBJ2-7, with D possibly called TRBD1 or TRBD2 (5 bases each). The germline V gene has CDR1 KGHSH and CDR2 LQKENI. This CDR3 contains 15 residues. Trimming removed 3 bases from V and 2 bases from J, with 14 bases in between.

The V and J genes are TRBV10-3 and TRBJ2-1; D is unresolved. CDR1 and CDR2 from the germline V gene are ENHRY and SYGVKD. The CDR3 consists of 11 residues. The V gene lost 4 bases and the J gene lost 8 bases, with 6 bases spanning the gap. In DNA, the CDR3 is TGTGCCATCAGTGCCGCCGATGAGCAGTTCTTC. Protein: CAISAADEQFF.

This chain connects TRBV7-3 to TRBJ1-1; D not certain. V lost 2 bases to trimming and J lost 4 bases, with 11 bases between them. This CDR3 is 14 amino acids long. Germline CDR1 SGHTA, CDR2 FQGTGA. The CDR3 protein is CASSLPGVSTEAFF. The DNA for the CDR3 is TGTGCCAGCAGCTTACCTGGTGTGAGCACTGAAGCTTTCTTT.

The J gene is TRBJ1-6, the V gene TRBV2; the D gene is possibly TRBD1 (5 bases). Germline lookup yields CDR1 SNHLY and CDR2 FYNNEI. This CDR3 is built from 13 residues. V gave up 5 bases and J gave up 10 bases, with 12 bases separating them. The CDR3 here is CASSTPGPSPLHF. The CDR3 bases are TGTGCCAGCAGTACTCCGGGACCCTCACCCCTCCACTTT. Full variable domain (missing parts from reference TRBV2 and TRBJ1-6): EPEVTQTPSHQVTQMGQEVILRCVPISNHLYFYWYRQILGQKVEFLVSFYNNEISEKSEIFDDQFSVERPDGSNFTLKIRSTKLEDSAMYFCASSTPGPSPLHFGNGTRLTVT.

The chain carries TRBV4-2 and TRBJ2-2; possible D gene TRBD1, 6 bases. Germline V gene sequence: CDR1 LGHNA, CDR2 YNFKEQ. This CDR3 has 16 residues. Trimming pared 1 base from V and 5 bases from J, leaving 14 bases between. The CDR3 coding sequence is TGTGCCAGCAGCCAAGTTGGCACAGGGTATACCGGGGAGCTGTTTTTT. The encoded protein is CASSQVGTGYTGELFF.

This chain connects TRBV18 to TRBJ1-5, with D possibly being TRBD1 (6 bases). Deletions cut 4 bases from V and 0 bases from J, with 10 bases between. CDR3 size: 15 residues. Germline V lookup: CDR1 KGHSH, CDR2 LQKENI. CDR3 coding DNA: TGTGCCAGCTCACAACAGGGTCATAGCAATCAGCCCCAGCATTTT. It encodes CASSQQGHSNQPQHF.

This clone was detected once. The rearrangement uses TRBV4-1 and TRBJ2-1; TRBD1 matches 11 bases. Germline V CDR1 and CDR2: MGHRA, YSYEKL. Trimming cost V 0 bases and J 7 bases; bases outside gene matches: 2. This CDR3 has 15 amino acids. The CDR3 region has the DNA TGCGCCAGCAGCCAAGACGGGACAGGGGGAAATGAGCAGTTCTTC. Its translation: CASSQDGTGGNEQFF.

The V call is TRBV10-3, the J call TRBJ1-2; D remains ambiguous. This CDR3 comprises 14 residues. V lost 4 bases to trimming and J lost 8 bases, with 17 bases between them. Germline CDR1 and CDR2: ENHRY and SYGVKD. The CDR3 protein is CAISVETVAGGYTF. As DNA, the CDR3 is TGTGCCATCAGTGTAGAGACCGTCGCTGGGGGCTACACCTTC.

V is TRBV7-9 and J is TRBJ2-7; D unresolved. The CDR3 has 17 amino acids. Germline assignment: CDR1 SEHNR and CDR2 FQNEAQ (reference sequence). Trimming took 5 bases from V and 3 from J, leaving 23 bases between them. The CDR3, as DNA: TGTGCCAGCAGCCCCCAGGTTTCCGGTCAAAGGAACTACGAGCAGTACTTC. Its translation is CASSPQVSGQRNYEQYF.

The chain has TRBV12-5 and TRBJ2-7, with D unclear. V lost 5 bases and J 4 bases, leaving 12 bases between the germline ends. CDR3 size: 13 residues. Looked up from germline, CDR1 is LGHNT and CDR2 is FRNRAP. In nucleotides, the CDR3 is TGTGCTAGTGGTGCCGGTAGCAAGTACGAGCAGTACTTC. This encodes CASGAGSKYEQYF. The full variable domain, in which reference TRBV12-5 and TRBJ2-7 provide the parts outside the CDR3, is DARVTQTPRHKVTEMGQEVTMRCQPILGHNTVFWYRQTMMQGLELLAYFRNRAPLDDSGMPKDRFSAEMPDATLATLKIQPSEPRDSAVYFCASGAGSKYEQYFGPGTRLTVT.

This chain connects TRBV3-1 (or the pseudogene TRBV3-2) to TRBJ1-3, with D unclear. CDR3 length: 15 amino acids. Looked up from germline, CDR1 is LGHDT and CDR2 is YNNKEL (reference sequence). The V end lost 1 base, the J end lost 0 bases, and 7 bases lay between the germline ends. The CDR3 here is CASSQAPVSGNTIYF. In DNA form, the CDR3 reads TGTGCCAGCAGCCAAGCCCCGGTCTCTGGAAACACCATATATTTT.

The chain has TRBV5-1 and TRBJ2-1; 11 bases agree with TRBD2. The CDR3 runs 16 residues. V shed 0 bases and J 10 bases; nucleotides not matched to a gene: 9. Looked up from germline, CDR1 is SGHRS and CDR2 is YFSETQ. The CDR3 DNA sequence: TGCGCCAGCAGCTTGGTTGCTAGCGGGGGGTACGGGGAGCAGTTCTTC. Residues: CASSLVASGGYGEQFF.

The chain carries TRBV6-4 and TRBJ2-1, with 7 bases that match TRBD1. This CDR3 has 13 residues. V shed 5 bases and J 8 bases; nucleotides not matched to a gene: 6. Germline CDR1 and CDR2: MRHNA and SNTAGT. CDR3: CASSYAQGYEQFF. For the CDR3, the DNA is TGTGCCAGCAGTTACGCACAGGGGTATGAGCAGTTCTTC.

The chain couples TRBV6-5 to TRBJ1-1, with D maybe TRBD1 (5 bases). Per germline, CDR1 MNHEY and CDR2 SVGAGI. CDR3 length: 13 amino acids. V was pared by 6 bases and J by 5 bases, with 13 bases between. The CDR3 region has the DNA TGTGCCAGCAGCCCCTGGGGGGGGACTGAAGCTTTCTTT. This codes for CASSPWGGTEAFF.

V gene TRBV14 combines with J gene TRBJ2-1; TRBD2 is a possible D gene (6 bases). The CDR3 is 16 residues long. V shed 4 bases and J shed 2 bases, with 15 bases lying between them. Germline V gene lookup returns CDR1 SGHDN and CDR2 FVKESK. CDR3 residues: CASSPPGVAAYNEQFF. The CDR3 nucleotides are TGTGCCAGCAGCCCGCCGGGAGTAGCCGCCTACAATGAGCAGTTCTTC.

The V and J genes are TRBV4-3 and TRBJ2-3; D gene ambiguous. Germline CDR1 and CDR2: LGHNA and YSLEER. V lost 0 bases, J lost 1 base, and 8 bases lay in between. This CDR3 spans 15 amino acids. The CDR3 DNA reads as TGCGCCAGCAGCCAAGAGGGCACGGGCACAGATACGCAGTATTTT. Encoded protein: CASSQEGTGTDTQYF.

This sequence joins TRBV11-2 and TRBJ2-5; TRBD1 matches at 7 bases. From germline, CDR1 is SGHAT and CDR2 FQNNGV. The length of the CDR3 is 15 residues. J lost 4 bases, V lost 2 bases, and 7 bases had no gene match. The CDR3 region is CASSLPDREAETQYF. Here the CDR3 DNA reads TGTGCCAGCAGCTTACCAGACAGGGAAGCAGAGACCCAGTACTTC.